This TCR beta chain was found in a study of cytomegalovirus exposure and HLA in healthy donors. Study-level information: The Caucasian-associated ancestry cluster held 65% to 85% of a few hundred genotyped donors. Study-wide results and limits: One variant, a missense change in DCLRE1C, was linked in a later analysis to TCR beta V- and J-gene trimming.

Healthy bone marrow donors made up the cohort. The PCR had 60 Vbeta and 13 Jbeta primers. In the authors' methods: The authors later counted 70 million to 85 million unique TCR beta chains, 8.5 million to 13 million of them shared. Measured with immunoSEQ multiplex PCR; TCRdb has only the in-frame clones, and not every one. V, J and clone size are those of that table, while D and trimming were read from the DNA. This table holds approximately 210,000 clones, more than 65% found once. With respect to this clone: Its antigen is not known.

Germline CDR1 reads LNHNV; CDR2 reads YYDKDF (reference sequence). The J segment lost 2 bases and the V segment lost 8 bases, leaving 7 bases of the junction unmatched. The CDR3 length is 15 residues. The origin of this receptor is a girl aged 10 to 17 in good health and CMV-seropositive. The J gene is TRBJ2-2, the V gene TRBV15, with TRBD2 matching over 8 bases. Sample: PBMCs. CDR3 sequence (DNA): TGTGCCACCGGTACAGCGGGGGCCAACACCGGGGAGCTGTTTTTT. Protein sequence: CATGTAGANTGELFF.